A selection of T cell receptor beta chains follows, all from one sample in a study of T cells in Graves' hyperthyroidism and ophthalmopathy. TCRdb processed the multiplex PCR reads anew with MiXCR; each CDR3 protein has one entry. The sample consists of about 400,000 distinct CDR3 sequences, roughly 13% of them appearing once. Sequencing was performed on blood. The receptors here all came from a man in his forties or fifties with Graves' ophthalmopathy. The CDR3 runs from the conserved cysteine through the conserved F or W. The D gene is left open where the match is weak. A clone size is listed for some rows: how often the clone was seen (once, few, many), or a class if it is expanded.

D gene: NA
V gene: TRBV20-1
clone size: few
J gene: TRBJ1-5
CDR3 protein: CSALTGKEQPQHF
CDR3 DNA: TGCAGTGCTCTTACAGGGAAGGAACAGCCCCAGCATTTT

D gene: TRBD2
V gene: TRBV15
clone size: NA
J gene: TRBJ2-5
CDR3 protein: CATSRGTSQETQYF
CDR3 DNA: TGTGCCACCAGCCGCGGGACTAGCCAAGAGACCCAGTACTTC

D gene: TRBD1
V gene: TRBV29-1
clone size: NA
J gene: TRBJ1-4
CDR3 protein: CSGRDSINEKLFF
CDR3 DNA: TGCAGCGGACGGGACAGCATTAATGAAAAACTGTTTTTT

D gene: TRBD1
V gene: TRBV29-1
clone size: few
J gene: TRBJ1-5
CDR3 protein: CSAMTGSNQPQHF
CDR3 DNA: TGCAGCGCCATGACAGGGAGCAATCAGCCCCAGCATTTT

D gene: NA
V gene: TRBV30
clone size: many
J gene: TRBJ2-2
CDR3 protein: CAWRARLTNTGELFF
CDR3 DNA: TGTGCCTGGAGGGCGAGACTTACGAACACCGGGGAGCTGTTTTTT

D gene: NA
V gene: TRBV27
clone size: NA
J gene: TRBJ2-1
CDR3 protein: CASSLEGRTYSEQFF
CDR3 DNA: TGTGCCAGCAGTTTAGAAGGCAGAACCTACAGTGAGCAGTTCTTC

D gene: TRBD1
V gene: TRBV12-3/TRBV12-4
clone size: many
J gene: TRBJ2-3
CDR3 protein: CASSRDSVTDTQYF
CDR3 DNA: TGTGCCAGCAGCCGGGACAGCGTCACAGATACGCAGTATTTT

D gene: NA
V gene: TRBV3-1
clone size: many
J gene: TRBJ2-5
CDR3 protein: CASSQGPGPSETQYF
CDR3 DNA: TGTGCCAGCAGCCAAGGTCCGGGACCCTCAGAGACCCAGTACTTC

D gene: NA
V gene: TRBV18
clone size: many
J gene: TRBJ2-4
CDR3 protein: CASTLGRQNIQYF
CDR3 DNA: TGTGCCAGCACACTGGGACGTCAAAACATTCAGTACTTC

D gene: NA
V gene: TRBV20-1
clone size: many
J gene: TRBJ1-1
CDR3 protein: CSARERNRTRNTEAFF
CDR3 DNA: TGCAGTGCTAGAGAGAGGAACCGGACGCGGAACACTGAAGCTTTCTTT

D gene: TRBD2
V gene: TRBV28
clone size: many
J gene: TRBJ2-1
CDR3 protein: CASSLTAGVSNEQFF
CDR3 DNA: TGTGCCAGCAGTTTAACCGCGGGGGTCAGCAATGAGCAGTTCTTC

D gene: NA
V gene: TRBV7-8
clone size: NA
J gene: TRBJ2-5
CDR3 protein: CASSLGWGKETQYF
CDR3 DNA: TGTGCCAGCAGCTTAGGGTGGGGTAAAGAGACCCAGTACTTC

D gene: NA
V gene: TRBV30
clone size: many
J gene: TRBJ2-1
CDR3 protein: CAWNPGTLREQFF
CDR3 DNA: TGTGCCTGGAACCCGGGGACCCTTAGAGAGCAGTTCTTC

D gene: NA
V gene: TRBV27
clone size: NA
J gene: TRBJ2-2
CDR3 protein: CASSLLEDTGELFF
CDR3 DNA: TGTGCCAGCAGTTTACTCGAGGACACCGGGGAGCTGTTTTTT

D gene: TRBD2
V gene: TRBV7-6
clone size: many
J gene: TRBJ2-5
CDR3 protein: CASSLAAGGRETQYF
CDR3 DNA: TGTGCCAGCAGCTTGGCTGCGGGGGGAAGGGAGACCCAGTACTTC

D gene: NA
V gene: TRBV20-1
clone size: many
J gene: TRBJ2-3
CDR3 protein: CSASWDFTAADTQYF
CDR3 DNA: TGCAGTGCTAGCTGGGACTTTACAGCGGCAGATACGCAGTATTTT

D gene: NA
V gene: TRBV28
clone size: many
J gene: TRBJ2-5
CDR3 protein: CASSSQTGRQYF
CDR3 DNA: TGTGCCAGCAGTTCCCAGACAGGCCGCCAGTACTTC

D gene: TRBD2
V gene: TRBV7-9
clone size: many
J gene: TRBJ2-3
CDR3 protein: CASSLAPGLAEHTDTQYF
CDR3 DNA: TGTGCCAGCAGCTTAGCGCCCGGACTAGCGGAGCACACAGATACGCAGTATTTT

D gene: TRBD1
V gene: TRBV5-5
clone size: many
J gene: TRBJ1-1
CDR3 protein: CASSYGTGALRTEAFF
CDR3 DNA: TGTGCCAGCAGCTATGGGACAGGGGCGCTGCGGACTGAAGCTTTCTTT

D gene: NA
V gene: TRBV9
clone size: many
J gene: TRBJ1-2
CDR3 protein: CASSTTLMDYGYTF
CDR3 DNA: TGTGCCAGCAGCACCACCCTGATGGACTATGGCTACACCTTC

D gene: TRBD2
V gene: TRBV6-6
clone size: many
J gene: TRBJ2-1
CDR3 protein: CASSYGREWSSYNEQFF
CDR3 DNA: TGTGCCAGCAGTTACGGGCGGGAGTGGAGCTCCTACAATGAGCAGTTCTTC

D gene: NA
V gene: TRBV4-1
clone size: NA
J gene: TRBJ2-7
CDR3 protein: CASSQGTGGIHEQYF
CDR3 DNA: TGCGCCAGCAGCCAAGGTACTGGCGGGATTCACGAGCAGTACTTC

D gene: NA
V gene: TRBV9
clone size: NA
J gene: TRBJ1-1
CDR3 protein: CATLRGMGAATEAFF
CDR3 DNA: TGTGCCACCCTGCGGGGGATGGGGGCGGCTACTGAAGCTTTCTTT

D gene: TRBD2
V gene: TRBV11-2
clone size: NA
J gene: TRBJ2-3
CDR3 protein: CASQSGRAIDTQYF
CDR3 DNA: TGTGCCAGCCAAAGCGGGAGGGCAATAGATACGCAGTATTTT

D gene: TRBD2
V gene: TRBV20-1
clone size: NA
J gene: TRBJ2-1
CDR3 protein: CSARRGGEQFF
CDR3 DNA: TGCAGTGCCAGGCGGGGGGGCGAGCAGTTCTTC

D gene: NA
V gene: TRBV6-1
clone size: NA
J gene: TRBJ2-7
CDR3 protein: CASSSSGLIHEQYF
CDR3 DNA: TGTGCCAGCAGTTCATCAGGGTTGATCCACGAGCAGTACTTC

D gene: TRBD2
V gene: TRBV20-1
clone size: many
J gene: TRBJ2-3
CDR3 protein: CSARDPRREVVTDTQYF
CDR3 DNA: TGCAGTGCTAGAGATCCGCGGCGGGAGGTGGTCACAGATACGCAGTATTTT

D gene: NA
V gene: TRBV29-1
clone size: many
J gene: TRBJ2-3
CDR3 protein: CSVATVSGTDTQYF
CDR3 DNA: TGCAGCGTTGCTACCGTGAGCGGCACAGATACGCAGTATTTT

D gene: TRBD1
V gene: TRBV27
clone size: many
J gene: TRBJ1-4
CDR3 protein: CATSRDRASEKLFF
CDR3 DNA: TGTGCCACCTCGCGAGACAGGGCGAGTGAAAAACTGTTTTTT

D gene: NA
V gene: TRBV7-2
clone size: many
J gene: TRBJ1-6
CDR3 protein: CASSLIGNSGLHF
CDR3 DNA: TGTGCCAGCAGCTTAATTGGGAACTCGGGCCTCCACTTT

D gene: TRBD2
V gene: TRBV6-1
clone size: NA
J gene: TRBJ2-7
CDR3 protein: CASRKQLAGDGGQYF
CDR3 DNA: TGTGCCAGCAGGAAACAACTAGCGGGAGACGGAGGGCAGTACTTC

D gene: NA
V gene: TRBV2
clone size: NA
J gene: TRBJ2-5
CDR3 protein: CASSGGRLETQYF
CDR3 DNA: TGTGCCAGCAGTGGAGGGCGGCTAGAGACCCAGTACTTC

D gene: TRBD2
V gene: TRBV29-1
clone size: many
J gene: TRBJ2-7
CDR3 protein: CSVESGSRWQYF
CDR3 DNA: TGCAGCGTTGAAAGCGGGAGTCGCTGGCAGTACTTC

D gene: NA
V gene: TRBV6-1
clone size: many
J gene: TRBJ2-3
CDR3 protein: CASSSEGTDTQYF
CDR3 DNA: TGTGCCAGCAGTTCGGAGGGGACAGATACGCAGTATTTT

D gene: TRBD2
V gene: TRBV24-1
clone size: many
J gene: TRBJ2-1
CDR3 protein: CATSDPVESGRMVDEQFF
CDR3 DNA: TGTGCCACCAGTGACCCGGTCGAGAGCGGGAGGATGGTAGATGAGCAGTTCTTC

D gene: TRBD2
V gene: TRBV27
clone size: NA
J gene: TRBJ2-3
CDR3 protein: CASSSLAKLLTDTQYF
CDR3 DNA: TGTGCCAGCAGCTCACTAGCGAAACTATTGACAGATACGCAGTATTTT

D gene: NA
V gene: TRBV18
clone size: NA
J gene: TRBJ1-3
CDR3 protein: CASSKASGSSSGNTIYF
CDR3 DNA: TGTGCCAGCTCAAAAGCTTCCGGGTCAAGCTCTGGAAACACCATATATTTT

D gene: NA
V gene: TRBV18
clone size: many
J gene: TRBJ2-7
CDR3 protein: CASSPLGQNRGWQYF
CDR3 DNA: TGTGCCAGCTCACCCTTAGGACAGAACCGTGGGTGGCAGTACTTC

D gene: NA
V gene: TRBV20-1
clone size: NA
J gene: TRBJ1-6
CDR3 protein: CSARDLGGNSPLHF
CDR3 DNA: TGCAGTGCTAGAGATCTCGGGGGTAATTCACCCCTCCACTTT

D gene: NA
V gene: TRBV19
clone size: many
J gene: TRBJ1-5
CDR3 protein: CASAVEGGNQPQHF
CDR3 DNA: TGTGCCAGTGCAGTGGAGGGTGGCAATCAGCCCCAGCATTTT

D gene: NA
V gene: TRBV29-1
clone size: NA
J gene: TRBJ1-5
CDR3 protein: CSVVTGAGQPQHF
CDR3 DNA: TGCAGCGTTGTAACCGGGGCGGGTCAGCCCCAGCATTTT

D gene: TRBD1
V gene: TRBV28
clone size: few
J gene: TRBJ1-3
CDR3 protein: CASSWDSTPSGNTIYF
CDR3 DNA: TGTGCCAGCAGTTGGGACAGTACTCCCTCTGGAAACACCATATATTTT

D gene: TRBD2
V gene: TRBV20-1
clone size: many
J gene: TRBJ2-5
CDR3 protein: CSARRTSGKGWGETQYF
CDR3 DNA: TGCAGTGCCAGAAGGACTAGCGGGAAAGGGTGGGGAGAGACCCAGTACTTC

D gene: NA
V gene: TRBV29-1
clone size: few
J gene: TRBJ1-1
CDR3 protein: CSGWDTEAFF
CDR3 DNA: TGCAGCGGTTGGGACACTGAAGCTTTCTTT

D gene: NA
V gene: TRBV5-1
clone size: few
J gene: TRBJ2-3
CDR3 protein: CASSWRDSTDTQYF
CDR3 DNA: TGCGCCAGCAGCTGGCGGGACAGCACAGATACGCAGTATTTT

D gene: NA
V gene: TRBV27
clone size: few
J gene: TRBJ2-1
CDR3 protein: CASTRTRSYNEQFF
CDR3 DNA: TGTGCCAGCACCCGTACCAGGTCCTACAATGAGCAGTTCTTC